Below, one TCR beta chain is given with its context. The sample originates from a study of T cell changes during pregnancy in multiple sclerosis. Profiling relied on immunoSEQ multiplex PCR, and the TCRdb table lists in-frame clones only, not all of them. The sample lists 58,000 or so clones, about 91% occurring once. Sequenced here: peripheral blood, sampled after pregnancy. This TCR derives from a female donor with multiple sclerosis, enrolled in a pregnancy study.

CDR3 DNA: TGTGCCAGCAGTGTGTTCCCGACTAGCGGGGGTGGAGTAGATACGCAGTATTTT. Translation gives CASSVFPTSGGGVDTQYF. The J gene is TRBJ2-3, the V gene TRBV2, with 12 bases identical to TRBD2. CDR3 length: 18 amino acids. Trimming at V came to 4 bases and at J to 5 bases, leaving 13 bases not matched to a gene. Germline CDR1 is SNHLY and CDR2 is FYNNEI.